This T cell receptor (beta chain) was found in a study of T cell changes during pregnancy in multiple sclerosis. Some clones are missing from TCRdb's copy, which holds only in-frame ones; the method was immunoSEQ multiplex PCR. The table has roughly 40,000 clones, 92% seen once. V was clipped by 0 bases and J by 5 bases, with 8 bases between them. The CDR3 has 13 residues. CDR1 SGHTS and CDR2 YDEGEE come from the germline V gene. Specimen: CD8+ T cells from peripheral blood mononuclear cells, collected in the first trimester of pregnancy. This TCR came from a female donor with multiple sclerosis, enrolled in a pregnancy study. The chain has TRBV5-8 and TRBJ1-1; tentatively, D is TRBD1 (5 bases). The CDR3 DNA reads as TGTGCCAGCAGCTTGGGGGGGAGGACTGAAGCTTTCTTT. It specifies CASSLGGRTEAFF.